The entry that follows covers one TCR beta chain sequence. What it recognizes is unknown. This specimen comes from a study of shared clonotypes between healthy human individuals. Whole-study context: CD4 naive and CD4 memory each took three plates per donor, while CD8 naive took two and CD8 memory one.

TCRdb's table, derived via immunoSEQ multiplex PCR, lists solely in-frame clones and lacks some. The data show roughly 2.1 million clones, with 85% to 95% seen just once and around 1.7% held by the top ten. The germline gives CDR1 MNHNS, CDR2 SASEGT. The V and J ends lost 0 bases and 5 bases respectively, with 19 bases between them. The length of the CDR3 is 17 residues. Terminally differentiated effector memory CD45RA+ cells were excluded by CCR7 positive selection of CD45RO-negative cells. All donors qualified as healthy HIV-negative adults and had experienced no recent acute infections or vaccinations. Overall study results and limits: Estimated richness was generally greater in naive than memory subsets. Among donors, the sharing of clonotypes was expected to be influenced by sequencing depth.

V usage is TRBV6-1 and J usage is TRBJ2-5; weak D call: TRBD1 (6 bases). The sequence was obtained from a young man in good health. Some clones in this sample may be carry-over from other donors' samples. The sample comprised naive CD8+ T cells from PBMCs. CDR3 sequence: CASSEAKGWGQGETQYF. The CDR3 DNA is TGTGCCAGCAGTGAAGCCAAGGGGTGGGGGCAGGGGGAGACCCAGTACTTC.